This T cell receptor beta chain was captured in a study of T cells after posttransplantation cyclophosphamide. Study-wide findings and caveats: Blood and skin or GI T cell repertoires showed limited TRB overlap. TRB clonality was highly associated with recipient CMV seropositivity and reactivation. Donor-recipient repertoire similarity was low at 1-2 months, rising over year one.

The count of this clone is one. No antigen is known for it. Some clones are missing from TCRdb's copy, which holds only in-frame ones; the method was immunoSEQ multiplex PCR. The table records about 10,000 clones, 95% of them present only once. This TCR was sampled from a man in his thirties or forties in good health and a related stem cell transplant donor. The sequenced material came from naive CD8+ T cells sorted from PBMCs.

The CDR3 loop reads CSVVGGAHNEQFF. The CDR3 nucleotides read TGCAGCGTAGTGGGGGGGGCCCACAATGAGCAGTTCTTC. The chain employs TRBV29-1 and TRBJ2-1; the D gene is possibly TRBD2 (7 bases). V gave up 6 bases and J gave up 5 bases, with 14 bases separating them. The CDR3 has 13 residues. Germline CDR1 SQVTM, CDR2 ANQGSEA.